The 7 T cell receptor beta chains listed next were all sequenced from one sample in a study of regulatory T cells in long-lasting Graves disease. Arm-PCR with iRepertoire HTBI primers amplified the CDR3 regions for these TCR beta libraries. One entry per CDR3 protein results from TCRdb running MiXCR on the multiplex PCR reads. The sample consists of just over 600,000 distinct CDR3 sequences, around 15% of them appearing once. Described time point: newly diagnosed GD, antithyroid drugs for less than 3 months. RNA extracted from PBMCs served as the sequencing template. These data were likewise used in another study, on T cells in Graves' hyperthyroidism and ophthalmopathy.

The sequencing used peripheral blood mononuclear cells (PBMCs), collected at new diagnosis, from a patient treated with antithyroid drugs. These receptors were obtained from a woman aged 25 to 39 with Graves disease.

The chain joins TRBV3-1 to TRBJ2-3, with a tentative D call TRBD2 (5 bases). The germline V gene encodes CDR1 LGHDT and CDR2 YNNKEL (reference sequence). The V gene lost 4 bases and the J gene lost 0 bases, with 14 bases spanning the gap. The CDR3 totals 16 residues. As DNA, the CDR3 is TGTGCCAGCAGCCCGGGGTCAACCACTAGCACAGATACGCAGTATTTT. This gives the protein CASSPGSTTSTDTQYF.

Ten or more counts support this clonotype. The chain joins TRBV7-2 to TRBJ1-1; 7 bases align to TRBD1. The V segment lost 3 bases and the J segment 1 base; nucleotides outside the gene matches: 11. The CDR3 length is 17 residues. In germline, CDR1 is SGHTA, CDR2 FQGNSA. CDR3 in DNA: TGTGCCAGCAGCTTTATGCCATTGGGACAGAAGAACACTGAAGCTTTCTTT. The encoded protein is CASSFMPLGQKNTEAFF.

The table lists this clonotype with a few counts. The V call is TRBV9, the J call TRBJ1-4; TRBD1 aligns across 9 bases. Germline V gene sequence: CDR1 SGDLS, CDR2 YYNGEE. V shed 0 bases, J shed 8 bases, and the junction held 8 bases outside the gene matches. The CDR3 consists of 16 residues. The CDR3 region is CASSVDPGQGGEKLFF. CDR3 bases: TGTGCCAGCAGCGTAGACCCGGGACAGGGTGGCGAAAAACTGTTTTTT.

This clonotype came up a few times. The genes are TRBV7-2 and TRBJ1-3; no reliable D call. With 5 bases removed from V and 0 bases from J, the gap between germline ends came to 14 bases. From germline, CDR1 is SGHTA and CDR2 FQGNSA. The CDR3 has 16 residues. Here the CDR3 DNA reads TGTGCCAGCAGCCCGGTGACACCTTTCTCTGGAAACACCATATATTTT. Translation: CASSPVTPFSGNTIYF.

V gene TRBV5-5 combines with J gene TRBJ1-2; possibly TRBD1 for D (5 bases). Trimming removed 2 bases from V and 4 bases from J, with 12 bases in between. The length of the CDR3 is 14 residues. CDR1 is SGHKS and CDR2 is YYEKEE in the germline V gene (reference sequence). This CDR3 is CASSFGAAGYGYTF. CDR3 nucleotide sequence: TGTGCCAGCAGCTTTGGGGCAGCCGGCTATGGCTACACCTTC.

This clonotype occurred a few times. CDR3 nucleotide sequence: TGTGCCAGTAGTACCCTAGCGGGAACCTTCAATGAGCAGTTCTTC. It translates to CASSTLAGTFNEQFF. The chain combines TRBV19 with TRBJ2-1, with 9 bases that match TRBD2. V dropped 4 bases and J dropped 6; count of bases not matched to a gene: 7. The length of the CDR3 is 15 residues. CDR1 LNHDA and CDR2 SQIVND come from the germline V gene (reference sequence).

This clonotype was seen more than once but under ten times. The J gene is TRBJ2-1, the V gene TRBV27, with D tentatively TRBD1 or TRBD2 (5 bases each). V lost 4 bases, J lost 9 bases, and 7 bases lay in between. Germline V gene sequence: CDR1 MNHEY, CDR2 SMNVEV (reference sequence). This CDR3 has 11 amino acids. The CDR3 DNA reads as TGTGCCAGCAGTTGGGGACCTGAGCAGTTCTTC. It codes for CASSWGPEQFF.